The rows below give T cell receptor beta chains drawn from one sample of a study of T cells in Graves' hyperthyroidism and ophthalmopathy. Via MiXCR, TCRdb re-called the multiplex PCR reads, giving one row per CDR3 protein. The table includes about 560,000 distinct CDR3 sequences, approximately 15% detected once. The sequenced sample was blood. The receptors here all came from a middle-aged woman with Graves' hyperthyroidism. CDR3s leave out the opening cysteine and the closing phenylalanine or tryptophan. Fields, in order: J gene, V gene, clone size, CDR3 protein. A row's size may be missing; if present it is once, few, many or a size class.

j_gene: TRBJ2-5
v_gene: TRBV12-3/TRBV12-4
abundance: many
CDR3aa: ASSSRTGGETQY

j_gene: TRBJ2-5
v_gene: TRBV2
abundance: many
CDR3aa: ASSSRREETQY

j_gene: TRBJ2-5
v_gene: TRBV18
abundance: .
CDR3aa: ASSPFQGGETQY

j_gene: TRBJ2-2
v_gene: TRBV5-1
abundance: .
CDR3aa: ASSLGEDYTGELF

j_gene: TRBJ2-7
v_gene: TRBV10-3
abundance: many
CDR3aa: AISVISGRVYEQY

j_gene: TRBJ2-3
v_gene: TRBV5-1
abundance: .
CDR3aa: ASSFEGRNTDTQY

j_gene: TRBJ2-7
v_gene: TRBV12-3/TRBV12-4
abundance: .
CDR3aa: ASRSAPGLADFYEQY

j_gene: TRBJ2-3
v_gene: TRBV30
abundance: many
CDR3aa: AWSLRGFGTQY

j_gene: TRBJ2-2
v_gene: TRBV7-3
abundance: many
CDR3aa: ASSLGPAGELF

j_gene: TRBJ2-1
v_gene: TRBV12-3/TRBV12-4
abundance: .
CDR3aa: ASSFRREGNNEQF

j_gene: TRBJ1-1
v_gene: TRBV6-1
abundance: many
CDR3aa: ASSEYPTANTEAF

j_gene: TRBJ1-6
v_gene: TRBV25-1
abundance: .
CDR3aa: ASMGHYNSPLH

j_gene: TRBJ2-7
v_gene: TRBV7-9
abundance: .
CDR3aa: ASSLGQGFPYEQY

j_gene: TRBJ2-7
v_gene: TRBV5-1
abundance: .
CDR3aa: ASSFVRASGDEQY

j_gene: TRBJ2-2
v_gene: TRBV5-1
abundance: many
CDR3aa: ASSLQGATNTGELF

j_gene: TRBJ2-6
v_gene: TRBV28
abundance: few
CDR3aa: ASSPSQGGGLVSGANVLT

j_gene: TRBJ2-7
v_gene: TRBV5-4
abundance: many
CDR3aa: ASSAPPGQTYEQY

j_gene: TRBJ2-5
v_gene: TRBV3-1
abundance: many
CDR3aa: ASSQGGRGVETQY

j_gene: TRBJ2-2
v_gene: TRBV4-1
abundance: many
CDR3aa: ASSPGQGFTGELF

j_gene: TRBJ2-5
v_gene: TRBV28
abundance: many
CDR3aa: ASSTDSGSGVETQY

j_gene: TRBJ2-1
v_gene: TRBV25-1
abundance: many
CDR3aa: ASSQTGLAGEGYNEQF

j_gene: TRBJ2-7
v_gene: TRBV12-3/TRBV12-4
abundance: few
CDR3aa: ASSVRGRGPSYEQY

j_gene: TRBJ1-1
v_gene: TRBV7-3
abundance: .
CDR3aa: ASSLTKAANTEAF

j_gene: TRBJ2-7
v_gene: TRBV27
abundance: .
CDR3aa: ATHSPRYEQY

j_gene: TRBJ1-2
v_gene: TRBV5-4
abundance: few
CDR3aa: ASSLGAGDEYGYT

j_gene: TRBJ2-1
v_gene: TRBV4-1
abundance: few
CDR3aa: ASSQVNLVSYNEQF

j_gene: TRBJ2-7
v_gene: TRBV28
abundance: many
CDR3aa: ASSFGTPSYEQY

j_gene: TRBJ2-7
v_gene: TRBV20-1
abundance: many
CDR3aa: SASWAGTYEQY

j_gene: TRBJ2-7
v_gene: TRBV27
abundance: few
CDR3aa: ASSPPSVHGYEQY

j_gene: TRBJ2-5
v_gene: TRBV18
abundance: many
CDR3aa: ASSPPGQIQETQY

j_gene: TRBJ2-7
v_gene: TRBV13
abundance: few
CDR3aa: ASSFPSGSYEQY

j_gene: TRBJ2-5
v_gene: TRBV5-6
abundance: many
CDR3aa: ASSFGLVNGRETQY

j_gene: TRBJ2-3
v_gene: TRBV10-3
abundance: once
CDR3aa: AISDPGTGNTDTQY

j_gene: TRBJ1-5
v_gene: TRBV19
abundance: few
CDR3aa: ASSIQGQGAINQPQH

j_gene: TRBJ1-2
v_gene: TRBV20-1
abundance: .
CDR3aa: SAPLQRTATNYGYT

j_gene: TRBJ2-1
v_gene: TRBV11-2
abundance: few
CDR3aa: ASSLEGLAGGGQQF

j_gene: TRBJ2-1
v_gene: TRBV6-1
abundance: few
CDR3aa: ASSGQGGGEQF

j_gene: TRBJ1-5
v_gene: TRBV5-4
abundance: .
CDR3aa: ASSSQWQPQH

j_gene: TRBJ2-5
v_gene: TRBV7-9
abundance: many
CDR3aa: ASSSFGSGETQY

j_gene: TRBJ2-5
v_gene: TRBV20-1
abundance: .
CDR3aa: SASTSAQETQY

j_gene: TRBJ2-1
v_gene: TRBV6-1
abundance: many
CDR3aa: ASSRGMRKNEQF

j_gene: TRBJ1-6
v_gene: TRBV2
abundance: .
CDR3aa: ASKESLRTLH

j_gene: TRBJ2-1
v_gene: TRBV7-3
abundance: many
CDR3aa: ASSLYHGQGNNEQF

j_gene: TRBJ1-1
v_gene: TRBV16
abundance: few
CDR3aa: ASSTSARGLNTEAF

j_gene: TRBJ2-7
v_gene: TRBV6-1
abundance: .
CDR3aa: ASRTGQGYEQY

j_gene: TRBJ2-1
v_gene: TRBV7-6
abundance: few
CDR3aa: ASSGSLGLANNEQF

j_gene: TRBJ2-7
v_gene: TRBV28
abundance: few
CDR3aa: ASSLPMGAGISYEQY

j_gene: TRBJ1-2
v_gene: TRBV19
abundance: .
CDR3aa: ASEGQPQGDYGYT